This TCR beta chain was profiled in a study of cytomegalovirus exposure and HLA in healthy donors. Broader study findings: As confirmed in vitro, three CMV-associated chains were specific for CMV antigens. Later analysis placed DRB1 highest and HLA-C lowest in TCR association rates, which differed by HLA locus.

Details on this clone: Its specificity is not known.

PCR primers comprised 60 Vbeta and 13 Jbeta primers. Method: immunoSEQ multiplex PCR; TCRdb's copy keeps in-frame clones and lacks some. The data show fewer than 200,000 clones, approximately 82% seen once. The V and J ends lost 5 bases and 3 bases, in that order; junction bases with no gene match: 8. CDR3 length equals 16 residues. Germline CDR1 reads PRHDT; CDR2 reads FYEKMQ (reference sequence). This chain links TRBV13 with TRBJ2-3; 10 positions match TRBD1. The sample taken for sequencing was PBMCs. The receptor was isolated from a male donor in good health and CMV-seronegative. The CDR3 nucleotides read TGTGCCAGCAGCGACAGACAGGGGGCGCCGACAGATACGCAGTATTTT. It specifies CASSDRQGAPTDTQYF.